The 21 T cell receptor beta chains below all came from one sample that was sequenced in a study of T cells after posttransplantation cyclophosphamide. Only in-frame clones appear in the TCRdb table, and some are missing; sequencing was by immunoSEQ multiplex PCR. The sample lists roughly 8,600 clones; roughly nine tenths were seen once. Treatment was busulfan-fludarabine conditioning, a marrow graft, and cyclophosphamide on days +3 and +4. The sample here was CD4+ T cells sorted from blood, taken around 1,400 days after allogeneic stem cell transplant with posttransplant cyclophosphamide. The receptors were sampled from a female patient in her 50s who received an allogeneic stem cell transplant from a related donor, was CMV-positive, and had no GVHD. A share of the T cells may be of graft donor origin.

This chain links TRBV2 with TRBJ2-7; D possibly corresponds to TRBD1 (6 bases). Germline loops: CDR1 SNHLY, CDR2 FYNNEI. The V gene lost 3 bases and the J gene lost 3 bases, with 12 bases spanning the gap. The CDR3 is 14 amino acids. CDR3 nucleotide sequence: TGTGCCAGCAGTGAGGGCAGGGGTCGCTACGAGCAGTACTTC. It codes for CASSEGRGRYEQYF.

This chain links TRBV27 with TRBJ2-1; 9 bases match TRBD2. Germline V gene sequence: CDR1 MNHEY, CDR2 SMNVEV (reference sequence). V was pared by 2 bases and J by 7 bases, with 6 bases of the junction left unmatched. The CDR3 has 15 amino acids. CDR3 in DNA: TGTGCCAGCAGTTTACTAGCGGGATTTAGGAATGAGCAGTTCTTC. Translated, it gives CASSLLAGFRNEQFF.

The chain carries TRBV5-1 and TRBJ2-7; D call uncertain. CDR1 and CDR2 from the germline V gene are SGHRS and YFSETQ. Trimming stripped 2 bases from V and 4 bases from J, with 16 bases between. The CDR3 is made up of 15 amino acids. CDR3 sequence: CASSFGQRSSYEQYF. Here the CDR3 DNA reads TGCGCCAGCAGCTTTGGTCAGAGGTCCAGTTACGAGCAGTACTTC.

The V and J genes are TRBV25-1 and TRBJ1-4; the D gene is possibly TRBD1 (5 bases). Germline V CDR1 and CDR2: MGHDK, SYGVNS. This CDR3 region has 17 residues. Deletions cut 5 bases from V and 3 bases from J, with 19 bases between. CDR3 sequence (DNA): TGTGCCAGCAGTCCTAGTAGGGGTAGTAGGGCTAATGAAAAACTGTTTTTT. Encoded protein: CASSPSRGSRANEKLFF.

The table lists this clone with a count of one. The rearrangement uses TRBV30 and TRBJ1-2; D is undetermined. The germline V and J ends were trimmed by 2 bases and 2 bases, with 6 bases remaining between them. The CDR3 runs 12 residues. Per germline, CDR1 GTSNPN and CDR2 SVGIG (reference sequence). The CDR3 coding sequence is TGTGCCTGGAGTAGAGAAAACTATGGCTACACCTTC. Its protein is CAWSRENYGYTF.

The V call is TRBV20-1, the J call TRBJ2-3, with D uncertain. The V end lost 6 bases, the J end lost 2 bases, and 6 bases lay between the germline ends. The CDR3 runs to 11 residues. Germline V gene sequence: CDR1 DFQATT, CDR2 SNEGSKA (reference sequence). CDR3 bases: TGCAGTGCCGCGGACACAGATACGCAGTATTTT. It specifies CSAADTDTQYF.

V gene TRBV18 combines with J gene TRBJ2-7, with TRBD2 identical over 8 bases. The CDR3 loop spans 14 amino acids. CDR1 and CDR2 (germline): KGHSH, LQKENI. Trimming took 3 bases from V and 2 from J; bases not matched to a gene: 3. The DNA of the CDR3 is TGTGCCAGCTCACCGCCAGCGGGGGCCTACGAGCAGTACTTC. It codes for CASSPPAGAYEQYF.

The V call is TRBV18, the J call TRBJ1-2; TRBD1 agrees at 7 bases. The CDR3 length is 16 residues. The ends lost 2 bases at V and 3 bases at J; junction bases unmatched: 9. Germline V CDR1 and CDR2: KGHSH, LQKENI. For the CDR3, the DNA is TGTGCCAGCTCACCATCCCGGGACAGTGTATACTATGGCTACACCTTC. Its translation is CASSPSRDSVYYGYTF.

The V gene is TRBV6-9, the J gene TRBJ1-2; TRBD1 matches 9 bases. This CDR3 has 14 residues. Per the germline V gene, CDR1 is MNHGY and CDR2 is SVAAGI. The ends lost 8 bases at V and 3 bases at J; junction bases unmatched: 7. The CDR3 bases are TGTGCCAGCGTCAGGACAGGGGATGACTATGGCTACACCTTC. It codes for CASVRTGDDYGYTF.

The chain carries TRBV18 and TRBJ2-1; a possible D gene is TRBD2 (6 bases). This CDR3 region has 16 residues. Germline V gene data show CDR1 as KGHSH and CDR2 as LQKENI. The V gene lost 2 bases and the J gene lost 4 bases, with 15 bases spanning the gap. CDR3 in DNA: TGTGCCAGCTCACCAAGTACGGGAGTCGGATACAATGAGCAGTTCTTC. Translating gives CASSPSTGVGYNEQFF.

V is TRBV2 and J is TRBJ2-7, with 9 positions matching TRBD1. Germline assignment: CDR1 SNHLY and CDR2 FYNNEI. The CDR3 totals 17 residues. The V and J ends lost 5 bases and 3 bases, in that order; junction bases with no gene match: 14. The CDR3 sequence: CASSRTGVRRVNYEQYF. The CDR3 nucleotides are TGTGCCAGCAGTCGGACAGGGGTACGAAGAGTTAACTACGAGCAGTACTTC.

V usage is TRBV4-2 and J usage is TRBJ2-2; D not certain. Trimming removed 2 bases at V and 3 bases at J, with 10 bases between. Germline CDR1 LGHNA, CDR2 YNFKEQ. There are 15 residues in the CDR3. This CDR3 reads CASSQIASHTGELFF. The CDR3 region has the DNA TGTGCCAGCAGCCAAATCGCCAGTCACACCGGGGAGCTGTTTTTT.

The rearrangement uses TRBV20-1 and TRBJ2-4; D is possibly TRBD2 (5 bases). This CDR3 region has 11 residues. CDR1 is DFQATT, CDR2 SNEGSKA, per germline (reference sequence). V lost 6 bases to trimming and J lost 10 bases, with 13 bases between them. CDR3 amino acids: CSAMRDWIQYF. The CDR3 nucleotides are TGCAGTGCCATGAGGGATTGGATTCAGTACTTC.

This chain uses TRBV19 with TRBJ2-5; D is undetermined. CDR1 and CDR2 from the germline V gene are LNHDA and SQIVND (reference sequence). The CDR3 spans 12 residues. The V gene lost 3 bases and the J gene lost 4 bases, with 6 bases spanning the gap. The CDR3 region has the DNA TGTGCCAGTAGTATGAGTCGAGAGACCCAGTACTTC. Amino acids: CASSMSRETQYF.

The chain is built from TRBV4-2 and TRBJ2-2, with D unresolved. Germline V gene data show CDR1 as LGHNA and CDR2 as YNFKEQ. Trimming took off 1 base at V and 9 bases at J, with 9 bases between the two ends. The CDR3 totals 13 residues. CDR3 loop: CASSQVEIWELFF. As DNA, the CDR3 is TGTGCCAGCAGCCAAGTAGAAATCTGGGAGCTGTTTTTT.

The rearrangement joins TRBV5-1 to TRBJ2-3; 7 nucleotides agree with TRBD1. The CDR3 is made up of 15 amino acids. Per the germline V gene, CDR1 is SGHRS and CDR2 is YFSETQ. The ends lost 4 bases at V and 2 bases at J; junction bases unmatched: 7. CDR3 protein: CASSPGQTYTDTQYF. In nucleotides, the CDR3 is TGCGCCAGCAGCCCGGGACAGACTTACACAGATACGCAGTATTTT. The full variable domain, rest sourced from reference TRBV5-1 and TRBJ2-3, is KAGVTQTPRYLIKTRGQQVTLSCSPISGHRSVSWYQQTPGQGLQFLFEYFSETQRNKGNFPGRFSGRQFSNSRSEMNVSTLELGDSALYLCASSPGQTYTDTQYFGPGTRLTVL.

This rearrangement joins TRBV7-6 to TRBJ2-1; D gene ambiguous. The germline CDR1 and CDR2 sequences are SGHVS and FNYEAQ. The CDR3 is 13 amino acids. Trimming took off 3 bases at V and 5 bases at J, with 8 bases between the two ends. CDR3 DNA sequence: TGTGCCAGCAGCTTGTCCCAGAACAATGAGCAGTTCTTC. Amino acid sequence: CASSLSQNNEQFF. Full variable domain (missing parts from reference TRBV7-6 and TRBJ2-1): GAGVSQSPRYKVTKRGQDVALRCDPISGHVSLYWYRQALGQGPEFLTYFNYEAQQDKSGLPNDRFSAERPEGSISTLTIQRTEQRDSAMYRCASSLSQNNEQFFGPGTRLTVL.

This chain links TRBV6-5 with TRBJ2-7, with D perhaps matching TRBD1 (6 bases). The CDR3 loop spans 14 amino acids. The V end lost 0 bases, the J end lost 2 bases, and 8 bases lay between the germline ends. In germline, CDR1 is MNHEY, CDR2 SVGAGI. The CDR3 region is CASSYSHRAYEQYF. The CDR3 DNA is TGTGCCAGCAGTTACTCACACAGGGCCTACGAGCAGTACTTC.

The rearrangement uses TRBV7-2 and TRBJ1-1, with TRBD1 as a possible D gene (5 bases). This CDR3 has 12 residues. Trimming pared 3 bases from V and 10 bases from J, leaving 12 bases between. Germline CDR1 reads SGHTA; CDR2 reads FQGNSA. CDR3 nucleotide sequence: TGTGCCAGCAGCTTTATCAGGGAAGGAGCTTTCTTT. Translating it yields CASSFIREGAFF.

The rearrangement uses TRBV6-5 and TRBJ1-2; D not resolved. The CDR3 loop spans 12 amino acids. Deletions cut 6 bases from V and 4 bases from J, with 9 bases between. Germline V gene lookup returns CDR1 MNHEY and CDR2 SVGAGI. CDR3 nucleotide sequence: TGTGCCAGCAGACTGGGCCTCTATGGCTACACCTTC. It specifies CASRLGLYGYTF.

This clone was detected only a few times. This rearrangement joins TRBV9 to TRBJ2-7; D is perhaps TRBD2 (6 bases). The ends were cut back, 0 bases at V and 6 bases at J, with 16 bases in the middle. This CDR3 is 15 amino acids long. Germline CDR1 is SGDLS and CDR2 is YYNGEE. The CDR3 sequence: CASSVVAGGSSEQYF. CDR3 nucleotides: TGTGCCAGCAGCGTAGTAGCTGGGGGGAGTTCCGAGCAGTACTTC.